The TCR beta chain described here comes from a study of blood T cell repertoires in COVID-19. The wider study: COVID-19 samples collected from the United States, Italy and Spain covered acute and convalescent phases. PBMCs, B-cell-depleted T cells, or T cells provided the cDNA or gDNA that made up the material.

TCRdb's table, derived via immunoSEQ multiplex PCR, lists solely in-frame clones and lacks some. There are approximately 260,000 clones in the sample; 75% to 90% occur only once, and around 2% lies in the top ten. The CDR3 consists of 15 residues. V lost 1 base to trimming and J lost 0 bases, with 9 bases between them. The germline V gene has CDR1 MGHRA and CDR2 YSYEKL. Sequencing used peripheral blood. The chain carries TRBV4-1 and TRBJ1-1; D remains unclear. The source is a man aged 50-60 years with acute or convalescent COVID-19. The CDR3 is CASSQGVVVNTEAFF. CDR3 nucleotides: TGCGCCAGCAGCCAAGGAGTGGTGGTGAACACTGAAGCTTTCTTT.